Sequencing of this TCR beta chain was carried out in a study of blood T cells in healthy people across ages. Background on the study: About one barcoded beta molecule was captured per two T cells (by template switching).

In its sample, this clonotype was seen once. The junction differs from germline at one of its ends, possibly a read error. Sample-barcoded 5' priming and a J-beta primer mix drove a second PCR of about 7 to 11 cycles. All cDNA molecules were each tagged by a template-switch adaptor with 12 random nucleotides. TCRdb re-derived calls from the 5' RACE reads in MiXCR, one entry per CDR3 protein. Of some 710,000 distinct CDR3 sequences in the sample, 35% to 50% were seen once. Sequencing input: blood. The sequence was collected from a man aged 80 or over in good health.

In nucleotides, the CDR3 is TGCAGTGCTGGAGAGAGACTGGGACAGTGGAATCGAGAGACCCAGTACTTC. Protein sequence: CSAGERLGQWNRETQYF. The chain carries TRBV20-1 and TRBJ2-4, with 7 nucleotides matching TRBD1. Near its end, the DNA agrees better with TRBJ2-5, so the J call may be wrong. Germline V gene sequence: CDR1 DFQATT, CDR2 SNEGSKA (reference sequence). This CDR3 has 17 amino acids.